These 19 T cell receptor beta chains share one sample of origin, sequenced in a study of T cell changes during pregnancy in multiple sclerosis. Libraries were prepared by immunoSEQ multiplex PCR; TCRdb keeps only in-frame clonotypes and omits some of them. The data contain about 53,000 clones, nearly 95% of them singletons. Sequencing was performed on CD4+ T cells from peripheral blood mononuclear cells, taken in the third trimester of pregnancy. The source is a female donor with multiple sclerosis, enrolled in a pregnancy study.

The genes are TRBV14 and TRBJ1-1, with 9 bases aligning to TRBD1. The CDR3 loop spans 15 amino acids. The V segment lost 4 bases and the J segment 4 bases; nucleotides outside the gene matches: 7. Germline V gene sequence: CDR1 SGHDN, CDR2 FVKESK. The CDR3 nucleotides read TGTGCCAGCAGCCTTATGACAGGGGGGGGCACTGAAGCTTTCTTT. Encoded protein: CASSLMTGGGTEAFF.

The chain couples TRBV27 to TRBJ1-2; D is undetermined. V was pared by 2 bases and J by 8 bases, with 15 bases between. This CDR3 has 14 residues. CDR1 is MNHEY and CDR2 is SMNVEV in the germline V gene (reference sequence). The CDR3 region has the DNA TGTGCCAGCAGTTTAGGCAGGACCACGGGGGGCTACACCTTC. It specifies CASSLGRTTGGYTF.

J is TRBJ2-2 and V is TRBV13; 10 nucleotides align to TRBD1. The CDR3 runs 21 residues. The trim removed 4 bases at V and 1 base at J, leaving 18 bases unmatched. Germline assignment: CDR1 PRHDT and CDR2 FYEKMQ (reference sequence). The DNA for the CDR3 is TGTGCCAGCAGCTCCAATCTTGCCAGACAGGGGGCCTTTAGGAACACCGGGGAGCTGTTTTTT. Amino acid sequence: CASSSNLARQGAFRNTGELFF.

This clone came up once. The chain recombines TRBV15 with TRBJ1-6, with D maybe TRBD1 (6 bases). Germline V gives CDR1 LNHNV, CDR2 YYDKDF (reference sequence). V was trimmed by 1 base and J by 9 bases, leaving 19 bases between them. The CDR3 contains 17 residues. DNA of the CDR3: TGTGCCACCAGCAGAGTGAGGGGGAGTACTGCCCTTTCACCCCTCCACTTT. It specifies CATSRVRGSTALSPLHF.

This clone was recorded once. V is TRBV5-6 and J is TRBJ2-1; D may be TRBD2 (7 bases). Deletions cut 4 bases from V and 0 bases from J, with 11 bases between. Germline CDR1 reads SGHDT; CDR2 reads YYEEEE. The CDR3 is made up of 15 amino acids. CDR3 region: CASSRGGLSYNEQFF. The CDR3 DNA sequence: TGTGCCAGCAGCCGCGGGGGCCTCTCCTACAATGAGCAGTTCTTC.

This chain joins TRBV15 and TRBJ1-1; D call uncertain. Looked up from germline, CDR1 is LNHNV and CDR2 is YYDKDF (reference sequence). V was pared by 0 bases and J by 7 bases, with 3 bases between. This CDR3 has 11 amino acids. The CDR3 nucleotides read TGTGCCACCAGCAGAGACAGTGAAGCTTTCTTT. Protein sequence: CATSRDSEAFF.

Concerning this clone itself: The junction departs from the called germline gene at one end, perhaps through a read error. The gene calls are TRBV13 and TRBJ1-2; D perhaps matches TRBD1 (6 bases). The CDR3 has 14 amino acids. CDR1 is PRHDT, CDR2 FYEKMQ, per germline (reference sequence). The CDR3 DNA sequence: TGTGCCAGCAGCTCAAAGACAGGCAACTATGGCTACATCTTC. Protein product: CASSSKTGNYGYIF.

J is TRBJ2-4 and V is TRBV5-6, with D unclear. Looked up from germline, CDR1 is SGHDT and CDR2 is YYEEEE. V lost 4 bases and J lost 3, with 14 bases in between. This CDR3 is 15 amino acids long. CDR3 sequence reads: CASSRGSVGKNIQYF. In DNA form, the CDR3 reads TGTGCCAGCAGCCGCGGCTCTGTAGGCAAAAACATTCAGTACTTC.

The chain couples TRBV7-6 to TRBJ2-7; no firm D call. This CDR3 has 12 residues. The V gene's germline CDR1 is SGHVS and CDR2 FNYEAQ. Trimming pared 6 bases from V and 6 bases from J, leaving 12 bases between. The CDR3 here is CASSSYWSEQYF. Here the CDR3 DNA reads TGTGCCAGCAGTTCCTACTGGTCCGAGCAGTACTTC.

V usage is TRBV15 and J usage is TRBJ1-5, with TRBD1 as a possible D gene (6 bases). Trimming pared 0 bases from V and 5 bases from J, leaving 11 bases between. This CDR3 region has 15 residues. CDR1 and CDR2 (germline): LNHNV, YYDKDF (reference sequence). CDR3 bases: TGTGCCACCAGCAGAGACGACAGGCCGTATCAGCCCCAGCATTTT. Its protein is CATSRDDRPYQPQHF.

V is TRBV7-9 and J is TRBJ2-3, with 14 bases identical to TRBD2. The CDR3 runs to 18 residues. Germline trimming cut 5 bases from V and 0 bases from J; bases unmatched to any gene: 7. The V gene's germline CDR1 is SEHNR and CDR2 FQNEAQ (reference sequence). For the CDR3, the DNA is TGTGCCAGCAGCGACCCGGGACTAGCGGGAGCAAGCACAGATACGCAGTATTTT. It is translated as CASSDPGLAGASTDTQYF.

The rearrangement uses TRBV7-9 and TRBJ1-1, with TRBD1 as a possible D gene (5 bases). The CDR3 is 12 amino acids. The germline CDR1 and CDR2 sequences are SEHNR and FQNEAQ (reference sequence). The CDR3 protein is CGTGVLNTEAFF. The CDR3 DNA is TGTGGCACGGGGGTTCTGAACACTGAAGCTTTCTTT.

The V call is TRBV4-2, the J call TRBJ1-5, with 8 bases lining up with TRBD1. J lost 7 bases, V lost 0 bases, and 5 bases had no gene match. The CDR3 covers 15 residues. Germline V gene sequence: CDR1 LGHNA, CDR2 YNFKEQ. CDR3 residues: CASSQERQGAQPQHF. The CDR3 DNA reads TGTGCCAGCAGCCAAGAACGCCAGGGGGCCCAGCCCCAGCATTTT.

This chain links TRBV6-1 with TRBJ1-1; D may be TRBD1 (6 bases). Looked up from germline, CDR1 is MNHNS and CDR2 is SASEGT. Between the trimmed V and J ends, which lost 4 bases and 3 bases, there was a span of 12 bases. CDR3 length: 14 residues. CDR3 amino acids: CASSVLTGHTEAFF. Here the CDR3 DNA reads TGTGCCAGCAGTGTGTTGACAGGCCACACTGAAGCTTTCTTT.

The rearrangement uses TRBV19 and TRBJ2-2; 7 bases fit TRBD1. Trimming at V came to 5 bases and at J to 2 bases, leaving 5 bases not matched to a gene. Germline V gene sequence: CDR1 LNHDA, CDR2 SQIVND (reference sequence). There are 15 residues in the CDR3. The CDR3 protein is CASSYRGGNTGELFF. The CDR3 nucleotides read TGTGCCAGTAGTTACAGGGGCGGTAACACCGGGGAGCTGTTTTTT.

The CDR3 here is CASSLNEQFF. CDR3 nucleotides: TGTGCCAGCAGTCTTAATGAGCAGTTCTTC. The chain employs TRBV27 and TRBJ2-1; D is unclear. The CDR3 consists of 10 residues. Germline CDR1 and CDR2: MNHEY and SMNVEV (reference sequence). V was trimmed by 5 bases and J by 7 bases, leaving 3 bases between them.

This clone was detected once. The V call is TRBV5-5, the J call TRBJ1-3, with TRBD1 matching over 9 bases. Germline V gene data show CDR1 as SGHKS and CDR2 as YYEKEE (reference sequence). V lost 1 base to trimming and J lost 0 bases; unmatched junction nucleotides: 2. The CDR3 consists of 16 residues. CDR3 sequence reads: CASSLLGQGSGNTIYF. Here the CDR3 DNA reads TGTGCCAGCAGCTTGCTGGGACAGGGCTCTGGAAACACCATATATTTT.

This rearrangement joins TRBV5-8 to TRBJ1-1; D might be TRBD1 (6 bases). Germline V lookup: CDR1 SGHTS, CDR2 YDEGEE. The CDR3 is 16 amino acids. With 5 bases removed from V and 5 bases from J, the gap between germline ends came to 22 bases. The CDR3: CASSRTRGIDFTEAFF. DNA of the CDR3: TGTGCCAGCAGTCGGACCAGGGGAATCGACTTTACTGAAGCTTTCTTT.

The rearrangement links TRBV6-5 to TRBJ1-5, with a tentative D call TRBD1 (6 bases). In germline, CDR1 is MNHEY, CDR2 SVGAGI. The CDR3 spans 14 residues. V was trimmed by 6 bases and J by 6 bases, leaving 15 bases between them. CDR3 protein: CASRSQGLGQPQHF. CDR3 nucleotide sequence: TGTGCCAGCAGGTCCCAGGGGTTGGGTCAGCCCCAGCATTTT.